A selection of T cell receptor beta chains follows, all from one sample in a study of blood T cell repertoires in COVID-19. Measured with immunoSEQ multiplex PCR; TCRdb has only the in-frame clones, and not every one. The table has 650,000 to 800,000 clones, 70% to 90% seen once; the top ten hold roughly 0.25%. Source material: peripheral blood. These receptors originate from a woman between 18 and 30 years old with acute or convalescent COVID-19. Both conserved end residues are trimmed from each CDR3.

AWSPDDRLYSPLH	TRBV30
ASSQDRGGRDIQY	TRBV4-3
ASSPPGGQGYYGYT	TRBV4-1
ASSVAEGYEQY	TRBV2
ASSLPSGTGDRGEAF	TRBV5-6
ASSLALDRVINTEAF	TRBV7-2
AGAGGARGSYEQY	TRBV6-5
ASSSAPGQGRSPLH	TRBV9
ATVTGDYGYT	TRBV6-5
ASSPPEQGARGYT	TRBV18
AISLDSKVSPLH	TRBV10-3
ASSYSRTGGEETQY	TRBV6-5
ASSYRAKGGDGPLH	TRBV6-5
ASSFWGLNTGELF	TRBV5-5
ASSFYRNTEAF	TRBV12-3/TRBV12-4
ASSPNSGGKAGELF	TRBV5-1
ASSHVTAHEQY	TRBV3-1/TRBV3-2
ASSMGGHWTEYNEQF	TRBV19
ASSLGRLNQPQH	TRBV5-5
ASRRSQGTGGTEAF	TRBV27
ASKQDRVSIYEQY	TRBV7-8
ASTSHVGGG	TRBV2
ASSLRPADRVTYGYT	TRBV27
ASSQSRDQPQH	TRBV3-1/TRBV3-2
ASTFTGTPGFGNYGYT	TRBV5-4